The entry that follows covers one TCR beta chain sequence. This record comes from a study of blood T cell repertoires in COVID-19. Trimming at V came to 6 bases and at J to 5 bases, leaving 4 bases not matched to a gene. The CDR3 covers 15 residues. CDR1 MNHEY and CDR2 SMNVEV come from the germline V gene (reference sequence). The assay was immunoSEQ multiplex PCR, and TCRdb's table has in-frame clones only and misses some. The sample includes roughly 230,000 clones, approximately 90% of them seen just once. This sequence originates from a man between 65 and 80 years old with acute or convalescent COVID-19. Sequencing was performed on peripheral blood. V and J are TRBV27 and TRBJ2-1, with TRBD2 matching over 13 bases. The CDR3 DNA reads TGTGCCAGCAGCCCCGGGACTAGCGGGGACAATGAGCAGTTCTTC. Its protein is CASSPGTSGDNEQFF.